Each of the 10 T cell receptor beta chains below was sequenced from the same sample in a study of blood T cells in healthy people across ages. The authors ran a second PCR of roughly 6 to 12 cycles using a sample-barcoded 5' primer and a J-beta primer mix. MiXCR, applied by TCRdb to the 5' RACE reads, yields one record per CDR3 protein. Among more than 550,000 distinct CDR3 sequences listed, about 24% were seen once. Material for sequencing was blood. Receptors originate from a man aged 70-80 years in good health.

The chain links TRBV4-3 to TRBJ1-2, with 10 bases fitting TRBD1. After removal of 3 bases from V and 3 bases from J, the junction contained 4 bases not matched to a gene. This CDR3 comprises 15 residues. The germline gives CDR1 LGHNA, CDR2 YSLEER. The CDR3 coding sequence is TGCGCCAGCAGCCAGGGGGGACAGGGGTACTATGGCTACACCTTC. As protein: CASSQGGQGYYGYTF.

This clonotype was detected only a few times. The V and J genes are TRBV20-1 and TRBJ2-2; 7 bases are shared with TRBD1. This CDR3 contains 16 residues. The germline V gene has CDR1 DFQATT and CDR2 SNEGSKA (reference sequence). J lost 7 bases, V lost 0 bases, and 11 bases had no gene match. CDR3 DNA sequence: TGCAGTGCTAGAGATTGGGCAGCAGCAGGGGGCGGGGAGCTGTTTTTT. This translates into CSARDWAAAGGGELFF.

The chain couples TRBV6-6 to TRBJ2-7; D is ambiguous. Germline CDR1 is MNHNY and CDR2 is SVGAGI (reference sequence). Between the trimmed V and J ends, which lost 6 bases and 2 bases, there was a span of 17 bases. The length of the CDR3 is 15 residues. CDR3 sequence reads: CASSLGLGIAYEQYV. The CDR3 DNA reads as TGTGCCAGCAGCCTGGGCCTTGGGATCGCCTACGAGCAGTACGTC.

The V call is TRBV6-5, the J call TRBJ1-4; possibly TRBD1 for D (5 bases). This CDR3 comprises 15 residues. Deletions cut 0 bases from V and 8 bases from J, with 13 bases between. Germline-derived CDR1 and CDR2 are MNHEY and SVGAGI. The CDR3 DNA follows: TGTGCCAGCAGTTACTCGGCCCCAGGGACCGAAAAACTGTTTTTT. Protein: CASSYSAPGTEKLFF.

The genes are TRBV12-3 or TRBV12-4 and TRBJ1-1, with a tentative D call TRBD1 (6 bases). The CDR3 consists of 13 residues. V lost 1 base and J lost 6, with 9 bases in between. The CDR3 sequence is CASSLGDTSEAFF. The CDR3 DNA sequence: TGTGCCAGCAGTTTAGGGGACACCTCTGAAGCTTTCTTT.

This clonotype was seen repeatedly, ten times or more. The V and J genes are TRBV24-1 and TRBJ2-1; 7 nucleotides match TRBD2. V lost 2 bases, J lost 5 bases, and 5 bases stayed unmatched. This CDR3 spans 15 amino acids. Germline CDR1 is KGHDR and CDR2 is SFDVKD. This CDR3 reads CATSDSGGFHNEQFF. The CDR3 region has the DNA TGTGCCACCAGTGATTCCGGGGGGTTCCACAATGAGCAGTTCTTC.

In its sample, this clonotype was seen many times. The chain employs TRBV5-1 and TRBJ2-1; 9 nucleotides line up with TRBD2. CDR1 is SGHRS and CDR2 is YFSETQ in the germline V gene. The CDR3 is 16 residues long. With V trimmed by 0 bases and J by 2 bases, 3 bases remained unmatched. CDR3 amino acids: CASSLVLAGTYNEQFF. The CDR3 region has the DNA TGCGCCAGCAGCTTGGTGCTAGCGGGGACCTACAATGAGCAGTTCTTC.

V and J are TRBV18 and TRBJ2-7; D call uncertain. Trimming shortened V by 5 bases and J by 5 bases, and 10 bases separated the two germline ends. Germline CDR1 KGHSH, CDR2 LQKENI. This CDR3 has 12 residues. The CDR3 coding sequence is TGTGCCAGCTCAAAGCAGTCCCACGAGCAGTACGTC. This codes for CASSKQSHEQYV.

This clonotype turned up a few times. The chain employs TRBV24-1 and TRBJ1-5; possibly TRBD1 for D (5 bases). CDR1 is KGHDR and CDR2 is SFDVKD in the germline V gene. V was clipped by 4 bases and J by 4 bases, with 13 bases between them. This CDR3 has 15 residues. The DNA of the CDR3 is TGTGCCACCAGTGACCGAGGGACGGCTAATCAGCCCCAGCATTTT. Residues: CATSDRGTANQPQHF.

This clonotype was picked up a small number of times. The rearrangement joins TRBV6-2 or TRBV6-3 to TRBJ2-2, with D unclear. Germline CDR1 is MNHEY and CDR2 is SVGEGT. Trimming cost V 2 bases and J 4 bases, with 8 bases left between them. The CDR3 contains 14 residues. CDR3 protein: CASSYTRSTGELFF. CDR3 DNA: TGTGCCAGCAGTTACACCCGGAGCACCGGGGAGCTGTTTTTT.